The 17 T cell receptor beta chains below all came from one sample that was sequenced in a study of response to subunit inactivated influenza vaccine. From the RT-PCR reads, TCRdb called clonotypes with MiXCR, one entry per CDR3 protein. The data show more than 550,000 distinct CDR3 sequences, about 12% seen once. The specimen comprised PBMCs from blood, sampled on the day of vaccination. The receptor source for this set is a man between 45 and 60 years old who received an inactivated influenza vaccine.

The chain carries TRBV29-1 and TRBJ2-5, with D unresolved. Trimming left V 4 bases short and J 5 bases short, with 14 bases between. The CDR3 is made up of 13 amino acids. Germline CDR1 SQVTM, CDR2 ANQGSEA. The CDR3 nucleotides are TGCAGCGTTGTAGCACCGCCGTTCGAGACCCAGTACTTC. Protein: CSVVAPPFETQYF.

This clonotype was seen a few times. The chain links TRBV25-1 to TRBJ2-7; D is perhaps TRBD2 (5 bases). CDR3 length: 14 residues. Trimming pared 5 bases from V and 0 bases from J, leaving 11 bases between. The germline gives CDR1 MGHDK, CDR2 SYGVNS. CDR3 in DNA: TGTGCCAGCAGTACGAGGGAGACCTCCTACGAGCAGTACTTC. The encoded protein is CASSTRETSYEQYF.

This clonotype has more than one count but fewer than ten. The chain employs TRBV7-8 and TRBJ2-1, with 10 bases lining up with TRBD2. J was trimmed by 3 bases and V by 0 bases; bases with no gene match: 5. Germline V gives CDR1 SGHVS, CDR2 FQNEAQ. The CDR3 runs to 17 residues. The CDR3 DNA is TGTGCCAGCAGCTTAGCTTCTAGCGGGAGTTTCTACAATGAGCAGTTCTTC. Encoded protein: CASSLASSGSFYNEQFF.

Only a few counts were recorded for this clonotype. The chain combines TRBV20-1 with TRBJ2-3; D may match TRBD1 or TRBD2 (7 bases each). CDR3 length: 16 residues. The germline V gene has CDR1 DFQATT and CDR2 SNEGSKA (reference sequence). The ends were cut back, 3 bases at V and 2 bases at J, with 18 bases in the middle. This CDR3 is CSARAGGDPYTDTQYF. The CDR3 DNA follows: TGCAGTGCTAGGGCAGGGGGGGACCCCTACACAGATACGCAGTATTTT.

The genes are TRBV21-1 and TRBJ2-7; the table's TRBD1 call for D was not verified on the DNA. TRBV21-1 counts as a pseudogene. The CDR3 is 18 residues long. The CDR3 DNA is TGTGCCAGCAGCAAAGTATGCATTAACGGGGACAGCTCCTACGAGCAGTACTTC. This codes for CASSKVCINGDSSYEQYF.

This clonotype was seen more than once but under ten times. CDR3: CASIEGTGGGYGYTF. For the CDR3, the DNA is TGTGCCAGCATTGAAGGGACAGGGGGTGGGTATGGCTACACCTTC. The genes are TRBV12-3 or TRBV12-4 and TRBJ1-2; 11 bases are a match to TRBD1. V lost 7 bases, J lost 5 bases, and 9 bases stayed unmatched. There are 15 residues in the CDR3.

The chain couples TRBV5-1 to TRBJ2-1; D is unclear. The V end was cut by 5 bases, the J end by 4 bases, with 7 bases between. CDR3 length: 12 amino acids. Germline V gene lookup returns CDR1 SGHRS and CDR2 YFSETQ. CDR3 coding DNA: TGCGCCAGCAGTGAAGATTACAATGAGCAGTTCTTC. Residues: CASSEDYNEQFF.

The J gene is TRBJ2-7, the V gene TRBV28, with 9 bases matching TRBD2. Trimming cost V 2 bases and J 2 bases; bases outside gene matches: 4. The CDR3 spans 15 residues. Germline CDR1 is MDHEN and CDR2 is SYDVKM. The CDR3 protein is CASSLGASGTYEQYF. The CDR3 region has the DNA TGTGCCAGCAGTTTAGGGGCTAGCGGGACCTACGAGCAGTACTTC.

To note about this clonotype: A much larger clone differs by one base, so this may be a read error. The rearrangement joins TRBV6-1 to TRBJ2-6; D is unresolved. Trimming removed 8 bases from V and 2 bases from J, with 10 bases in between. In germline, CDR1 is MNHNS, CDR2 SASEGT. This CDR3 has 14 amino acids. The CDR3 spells CASQNSAGANVLTF. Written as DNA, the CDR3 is TGTGCCAGCCAGAACAGTGCTGGGGCCAACGTCCTGACTTTC.

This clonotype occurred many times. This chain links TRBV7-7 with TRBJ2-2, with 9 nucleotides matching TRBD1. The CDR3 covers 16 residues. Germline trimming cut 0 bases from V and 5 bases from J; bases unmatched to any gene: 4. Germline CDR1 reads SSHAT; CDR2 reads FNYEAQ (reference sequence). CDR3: CASSLAGQGGTGELFF. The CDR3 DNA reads TGTGCCAGCAGCTTAGCGGGACAGGGCGGTACCGGGGAGCTGTTTTTT.

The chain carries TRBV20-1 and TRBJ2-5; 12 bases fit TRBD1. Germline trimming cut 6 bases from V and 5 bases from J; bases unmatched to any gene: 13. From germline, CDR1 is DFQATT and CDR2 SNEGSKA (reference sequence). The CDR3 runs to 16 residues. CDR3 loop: CSASPPGTGGRETQYF. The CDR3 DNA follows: TGCAGTGCCAGTCCACCCGGGACAGGGGGCCGGGAGACCCAGTACTTC.

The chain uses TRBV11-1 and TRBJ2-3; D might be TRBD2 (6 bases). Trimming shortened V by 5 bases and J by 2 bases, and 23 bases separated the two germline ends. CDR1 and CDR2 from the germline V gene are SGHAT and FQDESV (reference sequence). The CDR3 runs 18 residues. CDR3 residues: CASSTSMGAGPATDTQYF. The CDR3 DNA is TGTGCCAGCAGCACCAGTATGGGCGCGGGGCCCGCCACAGATACGCAGTATTTT.

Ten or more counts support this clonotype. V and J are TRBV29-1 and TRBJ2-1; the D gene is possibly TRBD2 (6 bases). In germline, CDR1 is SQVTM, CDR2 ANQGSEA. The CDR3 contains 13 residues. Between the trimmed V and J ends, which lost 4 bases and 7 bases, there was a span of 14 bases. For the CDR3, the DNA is TGCAGCGTTGTAAGCGGGCCTAGAAATGAGCAGTTCTTC. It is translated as CSVVSGPRNEQFF.

CDR3: CSVKGQGRTGELFF. Written as DNA, the CDR3 is TGCAGCGTTAAAGGACAGGGTAGAACCGGGGAGCTGTTTTTT. V is TRBV29-1 and J is TRBJ2-2; 8 bases line up with TRBD1. The CDR3 spans 14 residues. V lost 5 bases to trimming and J lost 5 bases; unmatched junction nucleotides: 7. CDR1 is SQVTM and CDR2 is ANQGSEA in the germline V gene.

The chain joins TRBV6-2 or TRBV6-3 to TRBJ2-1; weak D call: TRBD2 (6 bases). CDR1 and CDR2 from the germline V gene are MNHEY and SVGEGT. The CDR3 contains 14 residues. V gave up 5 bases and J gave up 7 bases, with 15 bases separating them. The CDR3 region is CASSQEGVFNEQFF. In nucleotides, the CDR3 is TGTGCCAGCAGTCAGGAGGGAGTGTTTAATGAGCAGTTCTTC.

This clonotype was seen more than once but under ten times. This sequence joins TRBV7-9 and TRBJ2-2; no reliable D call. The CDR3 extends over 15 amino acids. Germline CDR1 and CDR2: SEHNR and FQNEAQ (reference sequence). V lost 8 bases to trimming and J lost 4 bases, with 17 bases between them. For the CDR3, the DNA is TGTGCCAGCGTCCAACCCCACGACACCACCGGGGAGCTGTTTTTT. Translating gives CASVQPHDTTGELFF. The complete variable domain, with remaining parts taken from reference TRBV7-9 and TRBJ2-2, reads DTGVSQNPRHKITKRGQNVTFRCDPISEHNRLYWYRQTLGQGPEFLTYFQNEAQLEKSRLLSDRFSAERPKGSFSTLEIQRTEQGDSAMYLCASVQPHDTTGELFFGEGSRLTVL.

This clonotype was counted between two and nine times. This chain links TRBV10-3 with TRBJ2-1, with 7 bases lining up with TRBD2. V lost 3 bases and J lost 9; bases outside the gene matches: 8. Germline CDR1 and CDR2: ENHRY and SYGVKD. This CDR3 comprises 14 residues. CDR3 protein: CAISDAGVSSEQFF. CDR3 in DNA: TGTGCCATCAGTGACGCGGGGGTGTCGAGTGAGCAGTTCTTC.